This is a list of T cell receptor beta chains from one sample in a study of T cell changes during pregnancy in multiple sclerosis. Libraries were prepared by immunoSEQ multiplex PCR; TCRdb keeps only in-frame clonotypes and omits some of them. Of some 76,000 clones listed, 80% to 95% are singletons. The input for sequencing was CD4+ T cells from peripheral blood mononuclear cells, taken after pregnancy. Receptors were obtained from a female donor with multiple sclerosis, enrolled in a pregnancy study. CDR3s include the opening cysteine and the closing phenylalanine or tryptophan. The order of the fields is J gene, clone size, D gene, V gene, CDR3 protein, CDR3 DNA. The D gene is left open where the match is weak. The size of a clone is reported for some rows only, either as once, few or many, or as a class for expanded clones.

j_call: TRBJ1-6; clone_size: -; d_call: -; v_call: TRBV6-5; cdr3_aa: CASRAETGYNSPLHF; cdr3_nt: TGTGCCAGCAGGGCAGAGACAGGATATAATTCACCCCTCCACTTT
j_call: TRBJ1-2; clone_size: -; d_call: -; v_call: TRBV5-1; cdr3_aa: CASSGREGNYGYTF; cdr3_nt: TGCGCCAGCAGCGGCAGGGAGGGTAACTATGGCTACACCTTC
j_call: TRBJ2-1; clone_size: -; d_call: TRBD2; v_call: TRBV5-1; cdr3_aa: CASSFTGGPPEQFF; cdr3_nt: TGCGCCAGCAGCTTCACGGGAGGGCCTCCTGAGCAGTTCTTC
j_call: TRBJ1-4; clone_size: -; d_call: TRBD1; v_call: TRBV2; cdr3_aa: CASSFDRGLNEKLFF; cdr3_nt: TGTGCCAGCAGCTTCGACAGGGGGCTAAATGAAAAACTGTTTTTT
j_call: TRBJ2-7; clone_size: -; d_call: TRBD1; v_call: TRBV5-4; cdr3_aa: CASSSLPGTGVYEQYF; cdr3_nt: TGTGCCAGCAGCTCCCTTCCCGGGACAGGGGTCTACGAGCAGTACTTC
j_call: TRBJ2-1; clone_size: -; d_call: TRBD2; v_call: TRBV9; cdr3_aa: CASSRGLASNEQFF; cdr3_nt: TGTGCCAGCAGCAGGGGACTAGCGAGTAATGAGCAGTTCTTC
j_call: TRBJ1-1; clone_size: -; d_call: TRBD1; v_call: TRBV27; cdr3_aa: CASMKGQRTEAFF; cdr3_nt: TGTGCCAGCATGAAGGGACAGCGCACTGAAGCTTTCTTT
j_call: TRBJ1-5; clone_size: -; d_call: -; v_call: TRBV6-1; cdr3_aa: CASSEDPDQPQHF; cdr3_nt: TGTGCCAGCAGTGAAGATCCGGATCAGCCCCAGCATTTT
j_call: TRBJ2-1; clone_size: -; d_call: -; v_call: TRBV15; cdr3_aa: CATSRDALHVNEQFF; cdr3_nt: TGTGCCACCAGCAGAGATGCACTCCACGTGAATGAGCAGTTCTTC
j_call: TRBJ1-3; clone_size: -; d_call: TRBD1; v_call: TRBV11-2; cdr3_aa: CASSDTTGPYSGNTIYF; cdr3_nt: TGTGCCAGCAGCGACACGACAGGGCCCTACTCTGGAAACACCATATATTTT
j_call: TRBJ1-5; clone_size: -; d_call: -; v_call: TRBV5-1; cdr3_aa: CASSFSGVDQPQHF; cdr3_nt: TGCGCCAGCAGCTTCTCAGGGGTGGATCAGCCCCAGCATTTT
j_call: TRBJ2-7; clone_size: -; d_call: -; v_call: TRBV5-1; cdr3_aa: CASSLGDIGGQYF; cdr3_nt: TGCGCCAGCAGCTTGGGGGACATTGGGGGCCAGTACTTC
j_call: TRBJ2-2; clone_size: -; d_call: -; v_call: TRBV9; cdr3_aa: CASSVANGGIRNTGELFF; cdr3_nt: TGTGCCAGCAGCGTAGCTAATGGAGGGATTAGGAACACCGGGGAGCTGTTTTTT
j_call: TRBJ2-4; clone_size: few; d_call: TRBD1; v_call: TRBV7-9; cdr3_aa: CASSSRGLRNIQYF; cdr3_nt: TGTGCCAGCAGCTCCAGGGGGCTGCGGAACATTCAGTACTTC
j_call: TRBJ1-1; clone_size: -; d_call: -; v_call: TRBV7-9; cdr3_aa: CASSLGRVHTEAFF; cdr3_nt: TGTGCCAGCAGCTTAGGCAGGGTCCACACTGAAGCTTTCTTT
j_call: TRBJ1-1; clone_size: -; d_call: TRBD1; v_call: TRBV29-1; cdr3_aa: CSVQPGQGTEAFF; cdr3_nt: TGCAGCGTCCAACCGGGACAGGGCACTGAAGCTTTCTTT
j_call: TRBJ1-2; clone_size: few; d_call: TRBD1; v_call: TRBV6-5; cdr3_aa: CASSYGDSYGYTF; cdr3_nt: TGTGCCAGCAGTTACGGGGACAGTTATGGCTACACCTTC
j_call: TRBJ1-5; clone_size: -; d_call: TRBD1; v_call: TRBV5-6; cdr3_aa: CASSFRDRGQPQHF; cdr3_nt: TGTGCCAGCAGCTTCCGGGACAGGGGTCAGCCCCAGCATTTT
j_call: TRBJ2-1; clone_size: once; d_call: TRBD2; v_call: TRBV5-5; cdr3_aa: CASSRSGPSSYNEQFF; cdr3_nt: TGTGCCAGCAGCCGTAGCGGGCCGAGCTCCTACAATGAGCAGTTCTTC
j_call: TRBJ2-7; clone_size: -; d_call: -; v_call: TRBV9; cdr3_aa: CASSVGQAIYEQYF; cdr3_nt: TGTGCCAGCAGCGTAGGACAGGCGATCTACGAGCAGTACTTC
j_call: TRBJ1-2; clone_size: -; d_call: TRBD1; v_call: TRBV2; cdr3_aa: CASRDDRAESYGYTF; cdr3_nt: TGTGCCAGCAGAGATGACAGGGCGGAGAGCTATGGCTACACCTTC
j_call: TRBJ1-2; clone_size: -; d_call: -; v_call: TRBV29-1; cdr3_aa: CSVEYSNGYTF; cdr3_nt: TGCAGCGTTGAATACAGTAATGGCTACACCTTC
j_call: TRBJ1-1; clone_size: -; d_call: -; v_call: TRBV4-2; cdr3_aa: CASSQDPRGGTEAFF; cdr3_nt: TGTGCCAGCAGCCAAGATCCCAGGGGCGGCACTGAAGCTTTCTTT
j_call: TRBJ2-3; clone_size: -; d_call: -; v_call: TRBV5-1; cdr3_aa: CASSWSQPASTDTQYF; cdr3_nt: TGCGCCAGCAGTTGGAGCCAGCCTGCTAGCACAGATACGCAGTATTTT
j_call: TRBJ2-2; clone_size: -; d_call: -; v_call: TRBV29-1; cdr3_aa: CSVGATANTGELFF; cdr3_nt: TGCAGCGTTGGGGCGACAGCGAACACCGGGGAGCTGTTTTTT
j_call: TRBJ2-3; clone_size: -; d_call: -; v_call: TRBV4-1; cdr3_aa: CASSQDGTSTDTQYF; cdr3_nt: TGCGCCAGCAGCCAAGACGGTACCAGCACAGATACGCAGTATTTT
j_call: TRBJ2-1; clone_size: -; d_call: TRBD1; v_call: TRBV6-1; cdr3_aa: CASRRDRAAYNEQFF; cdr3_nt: TGTGCCAGCAGAAGGGACAGGGCCGCCTACAATGAGCAGTTCTTC
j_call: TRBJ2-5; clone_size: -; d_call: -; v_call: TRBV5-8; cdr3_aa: CASSLSNSPRTQYF; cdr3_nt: TGTGCCAGCAGCTTGAGTAACAGTCCCAGAACCCAGTACTTC
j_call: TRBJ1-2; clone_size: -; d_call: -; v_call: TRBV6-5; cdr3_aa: CASGRDSNYGYTF; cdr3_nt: TGTGCCAGCGGGCGGGACTCGAACTATGGCTACACCTTC
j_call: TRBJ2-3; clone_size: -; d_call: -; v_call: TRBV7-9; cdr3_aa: CASSLRAGQDTQYF; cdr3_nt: TGTGCCAGCAGCTTAAGGGCAGGACAAGATACGCAGTATTTT
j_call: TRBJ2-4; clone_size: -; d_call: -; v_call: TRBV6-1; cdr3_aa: CASELKNIQYF; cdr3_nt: TGTGCCAGTGAGTTAAAAAACATTCAGTACTTC
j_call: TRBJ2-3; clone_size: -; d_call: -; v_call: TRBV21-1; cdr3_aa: CASSKDPRTSGGTDTQYF; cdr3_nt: TGTGCCAGCAGCAAAGACCCCCGGACTAGCGGGGGCACAGATACGCAGTATTTT
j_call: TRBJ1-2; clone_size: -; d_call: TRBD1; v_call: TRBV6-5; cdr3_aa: CASSYAYRGEAGYTF; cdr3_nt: TGTGCCAGCAGTTACGCCTACAGGGGAGAGGCTGGCTACACCTTC
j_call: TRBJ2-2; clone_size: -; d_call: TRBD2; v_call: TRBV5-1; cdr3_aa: CASSRASGTSGTGELFF; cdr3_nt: TGCGCCAGCAGCAGGGCCTCCGGGACTAGCGGGACCGGGGAGCTGTTTTTT
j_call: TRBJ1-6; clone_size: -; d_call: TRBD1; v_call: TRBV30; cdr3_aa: CAWSVILWDSNSPLHF; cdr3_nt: TGTGCCTGGAGTGTAATCTTGTGGGACAGTAATTCACCCCTCCACTTT
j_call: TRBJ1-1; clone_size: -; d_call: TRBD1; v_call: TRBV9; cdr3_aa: CASSSGDRVTTEAFF; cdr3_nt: TGTGCCAGCAGCAGCGGGGACAGGGTGACCACTGAAGCTTTCTTT
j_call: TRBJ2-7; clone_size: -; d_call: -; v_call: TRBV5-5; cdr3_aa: CASSLGRQGLWEQYF; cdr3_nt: TGTGCCAGCAGCTTGGGTCGCCAGGGGCTCTGGGAGCAGTACTTC
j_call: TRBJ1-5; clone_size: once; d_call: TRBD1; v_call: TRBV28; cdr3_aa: CASSPGQGWGNQPQHF; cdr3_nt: TGTGCCAGCAGTCCTGGACAGGGTTGGGGCAATCAGCCCCAGCATTTT
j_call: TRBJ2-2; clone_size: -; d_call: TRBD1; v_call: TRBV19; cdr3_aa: CASSMGAGGTGELFF; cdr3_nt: TGTGCCAGTAGTATGGGGGCAGGGGGCACCGGGGAGCTGTTTTTT
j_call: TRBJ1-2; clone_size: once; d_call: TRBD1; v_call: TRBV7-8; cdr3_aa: CASSYLGQGLDGYTF; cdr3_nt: TGTGCCAGCAGTTACCTAGGACAGGGTTTAGACGGCTACACCTTC
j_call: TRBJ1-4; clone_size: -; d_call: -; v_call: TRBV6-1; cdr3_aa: CASSESSTGSANEKLFF; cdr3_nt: TGTGCCAGCAGTGAATCAAGCACAGGGTCCGCTAATGAAAAACTGTTTTTT
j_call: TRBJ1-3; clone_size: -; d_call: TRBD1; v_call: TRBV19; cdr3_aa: CASSAETGGIGNTIYF; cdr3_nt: TGTGCCAGTAGTGCAGAGACAGGGGGCATTGGAAACACCATATATTTT
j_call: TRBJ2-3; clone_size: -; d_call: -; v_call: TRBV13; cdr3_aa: CASSLATDTQYF; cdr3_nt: TGTGCCAGCAGCTTAGCGACAGATACGCAGTATTTT
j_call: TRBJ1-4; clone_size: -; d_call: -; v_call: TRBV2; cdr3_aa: CASTMYSLNEKLFF; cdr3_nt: TGTGCCAGCACGATGTATAGTTTAAATGAAAAACTGTTTTTT
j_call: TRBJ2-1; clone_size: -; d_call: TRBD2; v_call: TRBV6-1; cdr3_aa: CATCERGLAPSGRNEQFF; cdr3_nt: TGTGCCACCTGTGAGAGGGGTTTGGCGCCTAGCGGGAGGAATGAGCAGTTCTTC
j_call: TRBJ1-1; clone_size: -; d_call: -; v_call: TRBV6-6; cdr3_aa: CASSYSGGVAFF; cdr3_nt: TGTGCCAGCAGTTATTCCGGGGGTGTAGCTTTCTTT
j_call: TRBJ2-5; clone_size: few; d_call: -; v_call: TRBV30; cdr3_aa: CAWSVWQKETQYF; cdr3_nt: TGTGCCTGGAGTGTGTGGCAGAAAGAGACCCAGTACTTC
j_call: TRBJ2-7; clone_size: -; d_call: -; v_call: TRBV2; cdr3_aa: CASSGTGSPYEQYF; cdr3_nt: TGTGCCAGCAGTGGCACCGGGTCGCCCTACGAGCAGTACTTC
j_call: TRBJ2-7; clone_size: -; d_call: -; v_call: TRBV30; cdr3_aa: CAWSVGGQAYF; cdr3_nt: TGTGCCTGGAGTGTCGGGGGGCAAGCGTACTTC
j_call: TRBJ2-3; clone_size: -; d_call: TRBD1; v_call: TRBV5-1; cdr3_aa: CASSRDRVSDTQYF; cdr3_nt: TGCGCCAGCAGCCGGGACAGGGTATCGGATACGCAGTATTTT
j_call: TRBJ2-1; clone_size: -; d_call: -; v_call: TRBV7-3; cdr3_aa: CASSLDYRGGEQFF; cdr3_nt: TGTGCCAGCAGCTTAGATTACAGGGGAGGTGAGCAGTTCTTC
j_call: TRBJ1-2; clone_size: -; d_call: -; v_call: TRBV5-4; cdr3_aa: CASSPGGAPMYGYTF; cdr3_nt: TGTGCCAGCAGCCCAGGTGGGGCACCTATGTATGGCTACACCTTC
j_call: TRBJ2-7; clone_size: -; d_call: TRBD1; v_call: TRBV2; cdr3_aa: CAGRQGRLEEQYF; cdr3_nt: TGTGCCGGTAGACAGGGGCGACTCGAGGAGCAGTACTTC
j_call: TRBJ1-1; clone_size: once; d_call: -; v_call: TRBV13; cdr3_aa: CASSLRGMSAFF; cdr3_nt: TGTGCCAGCAGCTTACGAGGGATGTCGGCTTTCTTT